This paragraph covers one TCR beta chain sequence. Its cognate antigen is unknown. The data stem from a study of Ad26.COV2.S vaccination and SARS-CoV-2 variants. General study results and limits: The placebo group had lower spike-specific TCR breadth than the vaccine recipients did.

As for treatment: around 19 received Ad26.COV2.S at low or high dose, single or two shots; about 5 received placebo; per-sample allocation not given. All samples were drawn on day 63, counting from the first vaccine or placebo injection. The method was immunoSEQ multiplex PCR; TCRdb's version includes in-frame clones alone and lacks a portion of them. The table has about 480,000 clones, around 88% seen once. Germline CDR1 and CDR2: SGHNT and YYREEE (reference sequence). Germline trimming cut 4 bases from V and 2 bases from J; bases unmatched to any gene: 15. CDR3 length: 20 amino acids. The chain uses TRBV5-4 and TRBJ2-4; TRBD2 aligns across 13 bases. This sequence originates from a person aged 18-65 years who received the Ad26.COV2.S COVID-19 vaccine or a placebo. Sample: peripheral blood, taken in a trial of Ad26.COV2.S vaccine versus placebo. The CDR3 bases are TGTGCCAGCAGCAGACCTTTACTAGCGGGAGGGCCGATCCCCAAAAACATTCAGTACTTC. This sequence encodes CASSRPLLAGGPIPKNIQYF.